A selection of T cell receptor beta chains follows, all from one sample in a study of cytotoxic CD8 clonotypes in ibrutinib-treated CLL. Data came from immunoSEQ multiplex PCR; TCRdb stores just in-frame clones and leaves some out. The table includes 35,000 to 55,000 clones, under 75% detected once. Source: PBMCs, taken after 12 months of ibrutinib treatment. The receptors come from a human donor with chronic lymphocytic leukemia. CDR3s include the opening cysteine and the closing phenylalanine or tryptophan. A D gene is named only where the DNA matches it firmly. Clone size is not always given. Where it is, it says once, few, many or a class for expanded clones.

d_call	v_call	clone_size	j_call	cdr3_aa	cdr3_nt
.	TRBV7-3	.	TRBJ2-2	CASSSLNLEGGELFF	TGTGCCAGCAGCTCCCTTAACCTCGAAGGCGGGGAGCTGTTTTTT
.	TRBV28	.	TRBJ2-7	CASSLGGYEQYF	TGTGCCAGCAGTTTAGGAGGCTACGAGCAGTACTTC
TRBD1	TRBV13	many	TRBJ2-2	CASRPGQGFTGELFF	TGTGCCAGCAGACCGGGACAGGGTTTCACCGGGGAGCTGTTTTTT
.	TRBV5-6	.	TRBJ2-2	CASSLATVNTGELFF	TGTGCCAGCAGCTTGGCCACGGTGAACACCGGGGAGCTGTTTTTT
.	TRBV19	few	TRBJ2-3	CASKEGRGAYTDTQYF	TGTGCCAGTAAGGAGGGGAGGGGGGCCTACACAGATACGCAGTATTTT
.	TRBV2	few	TRBJ1-5	CASSRDPGQPQHF	TGTGCCAGCAGTCGGGACCCGGGACAGCCCCAGCATTTT
.	TRBV11-3	few	TRBJ2-5	CASSLDPGPAETQYF	TGTGCCAGCAGCTTAGATCCAGGGCCGGCGGAGACCCAGTACTTC
.	TRBV7-3	.	TRBJ1-1	CASSLNRNTEAFF	TGTGCCAGCAGCTTAAACAGGAACACTGAAGCTTTCTTT
.	TRBV5-1	once	TRBJ2-6	CASSLLGSGANVLTF	TGCGCCAGCAGCTTGTTGGGATCTGGGGCCAACGTCCTGACTTTC
.	TRBV6-5	.	TRBJ2-2	CASSYDGIANTGELFF	TGTGCCAGCAGTTACGACGGAATAGCGAACACCGGGGAGCTGTTTTTT
.	TRBV4-1	.	TRBJ2-7	CASSQAPSSSEQYF	TGCGCCAGCAGCCAAGCCCCCTCTTCATCCGAGCAGTACTTC
.	TRBV5-1	.	TRBJ1-1	CASSPGAGDTEAFF	TGCGCCAGCAGCCCTGGGGCAGGCGACACTGAAGCTTTCTTT
.	TRBV15	.	TRBJ2-3	CATSRSVGESTDTQYF	TGTGCCACCAGCAGGTCGGTGGGGGAGAGCACAGATACGCAGTATTTT
.	TRBV7-9	.	TRBJ1-2	CASSLASRSSHGYTF	TGTGCCAGCAGCTTAGCATCCCGGTCTAGCCATGGCTACACCTTC
TRBD1	TRBV11-2	.	TRBJ2-3	CASSRVRGRQGTDTQYF	TGTGCCAGCAGCCGAGTTCGAGGCAGACAGGGGACAGATACGCAGTATTTT
.	TRBV7-3	.	TRBJ1-1	CASSLTGANTEAFF	TGTGCCAGCAGCCTCACGGGGGCGAACACTGAAGCTTTCTTT
.	TRBV30	.	TRBJ2-7	CAWSPWGQGEEQYF	TGTGCCTGGAGCCCCTGGGGCCAGGGTGAAGAGCAGTACTTC
.	TRBV6-5	.	TRBJ2-1	CASSPFIGHNEQFF	TGTGCCAGCAGCCCCTTCATAGGCCACAATGAGCAGTTCTTC
.	TRBV6-6	.	TRBJ1-5	CASTYIREEPQHF	TGTGCCAGCACCTACATCAGGGAAGAGCCCCAGCATTTT